One TCR beta chain is described in this entry. This CDR3 is missing its conserved last phenylalanine or tryptophan, likely due to a read error. V dropped 3 bases and J dropped 4; count of bases not matched to a gene: 10. CDR3 length: 16 residues. Germline V lookup: CDR1 MDHEN, CDR2 SYDVKM. The data belong to a study of human T cells and chemical hapten exposure. Via MiXCR, TCRdb re-called the RACE reads, giving one row per CDR3 protein. Here the sample spans 300,000 to 400,000 distinct CDR3 sequences, about 7% being singletons. Time point denoted: patch test 1, 2 weeks after DPC sensitization. Treatment indicated: therapeutic diphenylcyclopropenone sensitization with weekly scalp DPC.

This sample comprised whole blood, obtained in connection with sensitization to the hapten diphenylcyclopropenone (DPC). V usage is TRBV28 and J usage is TRBJ2-7; 9 bases match TRBD1. The clonotype originates from a woman aged 18-29 years with alopecia areata. Some clones in this sample may be carry-over from other donors' samples. The CDR3 DNA is TGTGCCAGCAGTTTTCCCCTACAGGGGGCGTCGTACGAGCAGTACATC. It encodes CASSFPLQGASYEQYI.